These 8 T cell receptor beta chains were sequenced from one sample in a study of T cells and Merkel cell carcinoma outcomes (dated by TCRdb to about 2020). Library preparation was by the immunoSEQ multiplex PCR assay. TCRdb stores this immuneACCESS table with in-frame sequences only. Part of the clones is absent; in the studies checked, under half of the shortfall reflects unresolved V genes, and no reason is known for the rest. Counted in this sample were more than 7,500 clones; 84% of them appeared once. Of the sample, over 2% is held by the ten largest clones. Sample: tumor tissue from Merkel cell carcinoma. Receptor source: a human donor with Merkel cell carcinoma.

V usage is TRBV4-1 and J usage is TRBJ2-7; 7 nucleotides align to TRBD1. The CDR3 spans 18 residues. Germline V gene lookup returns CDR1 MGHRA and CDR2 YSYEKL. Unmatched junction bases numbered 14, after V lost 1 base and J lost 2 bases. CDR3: CASSQAATDRAPTYEQYF. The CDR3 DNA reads TGCGCCAGCAGCCAAGCTGCTACCGACAGGGCTCCTACCTACGAGCAGTACTTC.

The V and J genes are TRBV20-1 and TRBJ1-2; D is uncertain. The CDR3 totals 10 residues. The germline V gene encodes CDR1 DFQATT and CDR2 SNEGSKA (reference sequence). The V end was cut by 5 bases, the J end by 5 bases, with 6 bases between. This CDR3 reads CSAFQYGYTF. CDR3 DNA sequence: TGCAGTGCTTTTCAATATGGCTACACCTTC.

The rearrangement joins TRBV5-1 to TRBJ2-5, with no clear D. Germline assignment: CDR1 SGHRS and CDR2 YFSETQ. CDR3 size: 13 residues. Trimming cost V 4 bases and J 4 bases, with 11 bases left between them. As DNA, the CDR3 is TGCGCCAGCAGCGAAAGGGCTGGAGAGACCCAGTACTTC. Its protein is CASSERAGETQYF.

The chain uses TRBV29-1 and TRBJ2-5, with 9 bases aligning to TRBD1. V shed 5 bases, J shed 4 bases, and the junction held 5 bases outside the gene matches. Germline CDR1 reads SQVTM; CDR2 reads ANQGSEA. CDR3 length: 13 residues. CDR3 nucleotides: TGCAGCGTTTTGGACAGGGGAGGAGAGACCCAGTACTTC. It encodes CSVLDRGGETQYF.

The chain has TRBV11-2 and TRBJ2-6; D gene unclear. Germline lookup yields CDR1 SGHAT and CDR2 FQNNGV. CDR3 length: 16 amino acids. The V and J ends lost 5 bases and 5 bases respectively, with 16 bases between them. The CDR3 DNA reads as TGTGCCAGCAGCCAAGTGGCGTCTGGGCGGGCCAACGTCCTGACTTTC. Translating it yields CASSQVASGRANVLTF.

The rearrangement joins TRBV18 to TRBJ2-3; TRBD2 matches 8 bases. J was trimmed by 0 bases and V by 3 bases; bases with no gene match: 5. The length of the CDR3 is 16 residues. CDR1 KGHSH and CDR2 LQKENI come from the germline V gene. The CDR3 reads CASSPRLAGSTDTQYF. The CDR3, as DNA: TGTGCCAGCTCACCTCGATTAGCGGGGAGCACAGATACGCAGTATTTT.

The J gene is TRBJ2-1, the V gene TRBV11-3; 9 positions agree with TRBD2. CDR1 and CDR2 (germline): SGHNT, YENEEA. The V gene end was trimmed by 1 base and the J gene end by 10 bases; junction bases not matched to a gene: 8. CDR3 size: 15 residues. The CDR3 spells CASSLGAGGGWEQFF. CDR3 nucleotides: TGTGCCAGCAGCTTAGGAGCGGGGGGAGGATGGGAGCAGTTCTTC.

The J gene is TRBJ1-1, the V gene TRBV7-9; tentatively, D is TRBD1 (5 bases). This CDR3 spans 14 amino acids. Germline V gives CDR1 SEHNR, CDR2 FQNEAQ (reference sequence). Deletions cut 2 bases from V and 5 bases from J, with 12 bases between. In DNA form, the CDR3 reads TGTGCCAGCAGCTTATCGGGCAGGGAAACTGAAGCTTTCTTT. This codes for CASSLSGRETEAFF. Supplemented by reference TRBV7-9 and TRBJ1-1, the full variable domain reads DTGVSQNPRHKITKRGQNVTFRCDPISEHNRLYWYRQTLGQGPEFLTYFQNEAQLEKSRLLSDRFSAERPKGSFSTLEIQRTEQGDSAMYLCASSLSGRETEAFFGQGTRLTVV.